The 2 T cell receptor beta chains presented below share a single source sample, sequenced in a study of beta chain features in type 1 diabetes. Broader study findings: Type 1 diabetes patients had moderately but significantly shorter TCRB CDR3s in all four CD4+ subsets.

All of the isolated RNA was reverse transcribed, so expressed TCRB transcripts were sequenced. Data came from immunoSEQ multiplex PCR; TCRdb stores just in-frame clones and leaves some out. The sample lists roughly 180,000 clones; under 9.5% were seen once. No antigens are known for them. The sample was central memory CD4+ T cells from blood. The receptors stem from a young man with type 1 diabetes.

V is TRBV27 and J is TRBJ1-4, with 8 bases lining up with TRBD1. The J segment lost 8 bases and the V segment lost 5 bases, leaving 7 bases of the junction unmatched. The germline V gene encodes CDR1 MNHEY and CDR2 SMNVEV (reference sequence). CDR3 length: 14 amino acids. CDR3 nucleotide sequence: TGTGCCAGCAGTCCTCAGGGGGCTCGGGAAAAACTGTTTTTT. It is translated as CASSPQGAREKLFF.

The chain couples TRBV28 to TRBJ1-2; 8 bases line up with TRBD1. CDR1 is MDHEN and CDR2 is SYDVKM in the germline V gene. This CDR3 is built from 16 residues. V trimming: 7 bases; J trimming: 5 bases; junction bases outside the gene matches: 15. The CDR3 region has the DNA TGTGCCAGCACTTGGACAGGGAATCCCACTAGATATGGCTACACCTTC. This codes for CASTWTGNPTRYGYTF.